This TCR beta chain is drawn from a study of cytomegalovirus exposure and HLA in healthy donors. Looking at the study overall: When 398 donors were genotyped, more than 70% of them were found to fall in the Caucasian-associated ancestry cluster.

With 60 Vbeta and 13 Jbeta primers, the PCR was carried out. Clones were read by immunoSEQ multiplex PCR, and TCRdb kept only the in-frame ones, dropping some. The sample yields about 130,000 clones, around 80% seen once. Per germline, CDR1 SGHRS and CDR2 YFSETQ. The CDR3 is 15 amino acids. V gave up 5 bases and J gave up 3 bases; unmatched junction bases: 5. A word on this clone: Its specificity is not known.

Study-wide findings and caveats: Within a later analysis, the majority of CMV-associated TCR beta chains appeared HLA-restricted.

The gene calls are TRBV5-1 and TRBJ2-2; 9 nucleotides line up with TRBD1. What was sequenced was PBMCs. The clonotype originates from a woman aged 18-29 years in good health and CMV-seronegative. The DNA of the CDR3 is TGCGCCAGCAGTTCACAGGGGGCGCACACCGGGGAGCTGTTTTTT. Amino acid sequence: CASSSQGAHTGELFF.